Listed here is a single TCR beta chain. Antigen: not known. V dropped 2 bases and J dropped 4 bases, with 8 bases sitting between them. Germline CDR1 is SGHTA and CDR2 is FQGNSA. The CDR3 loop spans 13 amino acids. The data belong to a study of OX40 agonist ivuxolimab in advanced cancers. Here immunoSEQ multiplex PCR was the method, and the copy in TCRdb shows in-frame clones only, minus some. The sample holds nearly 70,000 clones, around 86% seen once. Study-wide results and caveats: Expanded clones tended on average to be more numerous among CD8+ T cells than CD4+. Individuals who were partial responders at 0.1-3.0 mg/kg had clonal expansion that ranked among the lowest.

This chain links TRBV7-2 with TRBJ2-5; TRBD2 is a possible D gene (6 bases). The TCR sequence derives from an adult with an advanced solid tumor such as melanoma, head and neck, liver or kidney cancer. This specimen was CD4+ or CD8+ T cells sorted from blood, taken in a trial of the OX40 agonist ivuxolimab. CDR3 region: CASSLKGGETQYF. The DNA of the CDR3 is TGTGCCAGCAGCTTAAAGGGAGGAGAGACCCAGTACTTC.